A single sample gave rise to the 23 T cell receptor beta chains below, sequenced in a study of monozygotic twins with cystic fibrosis. Sequenced by immunoSEQ multiplex PCR; TCRdb stores in-frame clones only, minus some. Found here are 32,000 or so clones, more than 90% of them singletons; the top ten hold roughly 0.9%. Sequencing used blood. The receptors here all came from a girl aged 2 to 9 with cystic fibrosis.

The chain carries TRBV5-6 and TRBJ2-5; TRBD1 aligns across 7 bases. The CDR3 runs 13 residues. In germline, CDR1 is SGHDT, CDR2 YYEEEE. The junction had 5 bases not matched to a gene; V was cut back by 4 bases and J by 5 bases. CDR3 sequence reads: CASSIDRVETQYF. The CDR3 bases are TGTGCCAGCAGCATCGACAGGGTTGAGACCCAGTACTTC.

This clone has a single count. The CDR3 DNA is TGTGCCAGCAGGTGGAGCGGGGGTAACACCGGGGAGCTGTTTTTT. This encodes CASRWSGGNTGELFF. V and J are TRBV6-6 and TRBJ2-2, with TRBD2 identical over 8 bases. J lost 2 bases, V lost 6 bases, and 5 bases had no gene match. Germline V lookup: CDR1 MNHNY, CDR2 SVGAGI (reference sequence). CDR3 length: 15 amino acids.

The chain couples TRBV11-2 to TRBJ2-5, with TRBD2 matching over 7 bases. CDR3 size: 13 residues. Unmatched junction bases numbered 5, after V lost 5 bases and J lost 5 bases. CDR1 is SGHAT, CDR2 FQNNGV, per germline. The CDR3 nucleotides read TGTGCCAGCAGCGTCGAGCGGGGTGAGACCCAGTACTTC. Amino acid sequence: CASSVERGETQYF.

The gene calls are TRBV2 and TRBJ1-5; 9 bases are shared with TRBD1. Per the germline V gene, CDR1 is SNHLY and CDR2 is FYNNEI. The CDR3 extends over 16 amino acids. The junction had 8 bases not matched to a gene; V was cut back by 2 bases and J by 6 bases. DNA of the CDR3: TGTGCCAGCAGTGAATTGGGACAGGGTAGGCGTCAGCCCCAGCATTTT. Its translation: CASSELGQGRRQPQHF.

The chain carries TRBV11-1 and TRBJ1-1; 9 bases agree with TRBD1. J gave up 5 bases and V 5 bases, and 9 bases lay outside the gene matches. The CDR3 is 15 residues long. CDR1 is SGHAT, CDR2 FQDESV, per germline (reference sequence). The CDR3 DNA reads TGTGCCAGCAGCACACCGGGACAGGGAAGGACTGAAGCTTTCTTT. Translation gives CASSTPGQGRTEAFF.

This clone was detected only a few times. The chain links TRBV5-5 to TRBJ1-1, with no clear D. Per germline, CDR1 SGHKS and CDR2 YYEKEE (reference sequence). The V and J ends lost 6 bases and 1 base respectively, with 7 bases between them. The CDR3 length is 12 residues. CDR3 DNA sequence: TGTGCCAGCATGAAGCAGAACACTGAAGCTTTCTTT. It is translated as CASMKQNTEAFF.

V is TRBV4-2 and J is TRBJ1-4, with D hard to call. Germline lookup yields CDR1 LGHNA and CDR2 YNFKEQ. The CDR3 totals 16 residues. V was clipped by 5 bases and J by 0 bases, with 13 bases between them. The CDR3 here is CASSNRESSTNEKLFF. CDR3 sequence (DNA): TGTGCCAGCAGCAATAGGGAGTCCTCAACTAATGAAAAACTGTTTTTT.

The V gene is TRBV30, the J gene TRBJ1-6, with TRBD1 identical over 8 bases. V shed 1 base, J shed 10 bases, and the junction held 6 bases outside the gene matches. The CDR3 consists of 14 residues. Per the germline V gene, CDR1 is GTSNPN and CDR2 is SVGIG (reference sequence). CDR3 in amino acids: CAWSGQGIMSPLHF. The CDR3 nucleotides read TGTGCCTGGAGTGGACAGGGGATTATGTCACCCCTCCACTTT.

The gene calls are TRBV30 and TRBJ2-7; the match to TRBD2 covers 9 bases. There are 13 residues in the CDR3. The V gene's germline CDR1 is GTSNPN and CDR2 SVGIG (reference sequence). V was pared by 2 bases and J by 4 bases, with 3 bases of the junction left unmatched. The CDR3 nucleotides read TGTGCCTGGAGTATTAGCGGGGGTTACGAGCAGTACTTC. Translating it yields CAWSISGGYEQYF.

This chain joins TRBV13 and TRBJ1-1, with D uncertain. V lost 5 bases and J lost 1, with 11 bases in between. Germline CDR1 reads PRHDT; CDR2 reads FYEKMQ (reference sequence). This CDR3 comprises 14 residues. The CDR3 spells CASSLSAGNTEAFF. CDR3 sequence (DNA): TGTGCCAGCAGCCTTTCGGCGGGGAACACTGAAGCTTTCTTT. The full variable domain, with the rest looked up from reference TRBV13 and TRBJ1-1, is AAGVIQSPRHLIKEKRETATLKCYPIPRHDTVYWYQQGPGQDPQFLISFYEKMQSDKGSIPDRFSAQQFSDYHSELNMSSLELGDSALYFCASSLSAGNTEAFFGQGTRLTVV.

This rearrangement joins TRBV19 to TRBJ1-5; no firm D call. Germline V lookup: CDR1 LNHDA, CDR2 SQIVND (reference sequence). The germline V and J ends were trimmed by 0 bases and 7 bases, with 10 bases remaining between them. The CDR3 sequence is 14 residues long. The CDR3 here is CASSIDAGGQPQHF. CDR3 DNA sequence: TGTGCCAGTAGTATAGACGCGGGAGGCCAGCCCCAGCATTTT.

The chain carries TRBV7-2 and TRBJ2-1, with D possibly matching TRBD2 (6 bases). From germline, CDR1 is SGHTA and CDR2 FQGNSA. This CDR3 is 14 amino acids long. Trimming pared 2 bases from V and 10 bases from J, leaving 15 bases between. The chain's CDR3 is CASSLRLGLHEQFF. The CDR3 DNA follows: TGTGCCAGCAGCTTAAGACTAGGACTACACGAGCAGTTCTTC.

This chain connects TRBV27 to TRBJ2-7; D not resolved. With 4 bases removed from V and 2 bases from J, the gap between germline ends came to 15 bases. The CDR3 is made up of 15 amino acids. The germline CDR1 and CDR2 sequences are MNHEY and SMNVEV (reference sequence). DNA for the CDR3: TGTGCCAGCAGTTCCCTGTCGGGCGTAGCCTACGAGCAGTACTTC. Amino acids: CASSSLSGVAYEQYF.

The CDR3 DNA sequence: TGTGCCAGCAGCTCTGGGACAGGGAATTCACCCCTCCACTTT. Translating it yields CASSSGTGNSPLHF. The chain couples TRBV11-2 to TRBJ1-6; 9 bases map to TRBD1. Germline V gene data show CDR1 as SGHAT and CDR2 as FQNNGV. V shed 4 bases, J shed 7 bases, and the junction held 2 bases outside the gene matches. The CDR3 contains 14 residues.

The V and J genes are TRBV6-6 and TRBJ2-2; TRBD2 is a possible D gene (5 bases). V was pared by 6 bases and J by 4 bases, with 15 bases between. CDR3 length: 15 amino acids. The V gene's germline CDR1 is MNHNY and CDR2 SVGAGI (reference sequence). The CDR3 coding sequence is TGTGCCAGCAGGGGCGGGCTAGTCGGCACCGGGGAGCTGTTTTTT. Translated, it gives CASRGGLVGTGELFF.

The gene calls are TRBV28 and TRBJ2-7, with 8 positions matching TRBD1. V was pared by 4 bases and J by 2 bases, with 13 bases of the junction left unmatched. Per the germline V gene, CDR1 is MDHEN and CDR2 is SYDVKM. The CDR3 is 17 amino acids. The CDR3 nucleotides read TGTGCCAGCAGTTCAAGCCCCCGAACAGGGGGAGCCTACGAGCAGTACTTC. Translation: CASSSSPRTGGAYEQYF.

This chain joins TRBV9 and TRBJ1-3; D might be TRBD1 (5 bases). The CDR3 consists of 16 residues. Germline CDR1 reads SGDLS; CDR2 reads YYNGEE. V dropped 7 bases and J dropped 3 bases, with 20 bases sitting between them. CDR3: CASGGTGKRFGNTIYF. As DNA, the CDR3 is TGTGCCAGCGGAGGGACGGGGAAAAGATTTGGAAACACCATATATTTT.

A few counts support this clone. This chain links TRBV4-3 with TRBJ2-6; D is perhaps TRBD2 (6 bases). This CDR3 is 16 amino acids long. V dropped 0 bases and J dropped 2 bases, with 8 bases sitting between them. CDR1 is LGHNA, CDR2 YSLEER, per germline. CDR3 loop: CASSQESGAGANVLTF. In nucleotides, the CDR3 is TGCGCCAGCAGCCAAGAATCGGGGGCTGGGGCCAACGTCCTGACTTTC.

V is TRBV5-4 and J is TRBJ2-7; TRBD1 agrees at 7 bases. Germline trimming cut 2 bases from V and 7 bases from J; bases unmatched to any gene: 9. Germline loops: CDR1 SGHNT, CDR2 YYREEE (reference sequence). The CDR3 runs to 14 residues. CDR3 sequence (DNA): TGTGCCAGCAGCTTTTCAACAGGGGCACATGAGCAGTACTTC. Protein product: CASSFSTGAHEQYF.

This clone occurred a few times. The J gene is TRBJ1-1, the V gene TRBV29-1, with D possibly being TRBD1 (5 bases). The CDR3 has 10 residues. The germline V and J ends were trimmed by 7 bases and 10 bases, with 13 bases remaining between them. Germline V lookup: CDR1 SQVTM, CDR2 ANQGSEA. CDR3: CSASNTGAFF. The CDR3 nucleotides read TGCAGCGCTTCTAACACAGGAGCTTTCTTT.

This chain connects TRBV6-1 to TRBJ2-7; 7 bases match TRBD1. The CDR3 contains 20 residues. Unmatched junction bases numbered 19, after V lost 2 bases and J lost 0 bases. Germline-derived CDR1 and CDR2 are MNHNS and SASEGT. The CDR3 DNA is TGTGCCAGCAGTGAATCCCCGATTAGAGGGGGCCCCCCCCGCTCCTACGAGCAGTACTTC. It specifies CASSESPIRGGPPRSYEQYF.

The chain combines TRBV14 with TRBJ2-1; 7 bases are a match to TRBD2. This CDR3 comprises 16 residues. V lost 5 bases to trimming and J lost 4 bases; unmatched junction nucleotides: 11. Germline CDR1 is SGHDN and CDR2 is FVKESK. CDR3 bases: TGTGCCAGCAGCTGGGACGCCGGGACTATATACAATGAGCAGTTCTTC. This gives the protein CASSWDAGTIYNEQFF.

The chain recombines TRBV11-2 with TRBJ2-1; 10 positions match TRBD2. The trim removed 3 bases at V and 6 bases at J, leaving 5 bases unmatched. The length of the CDR3 is 15 residues. Germline CDR1 is SGHAT and CDR2 is FQNNGV. The CDR3 reads CASSLSGRASNEQFF. Written as DNA, the CDR3 is TGTGCCAGCAGCTTGAGCGGGAGGGCTTCCAATGAGCAGTTCTTC.